These 9 T cell receptor beta chains came from one sample sequenced in a study of OX40 agonist ivuxolimab in advanced cancers. Repertoires were generated with immunoSEQ multiplex PCR, while TCRdb's copy carries only in-frame clones and drops some. Found here are roughly 41,000 clones, 70% to 90% of them singletons; the top ten hold approximately 37%. The sequenced sample was CD4+ or CD8+ T cells sorted from blood, obtained in a trial of the OX40 agonist ivuxolimab. The origin of the receptors is an adult with an advanced solid tumor such as melanoma, head and neck, liver or kidney cancer.

The chain joins TRBV7-3 to TRBJ2-3, with a possible D match to TRBD2 (6 bases). Germline V gene sequence: CDR1 SGHTA, CDR2 FQGTGA. The CDR3 runs 15 residues. V was pared by 5 bases and J by 2 bases, with 14 bases between. CDR3 bases: TGTGCCAGCAGCAAAGGCGGGGCGCACACAGATACGCAGTATTTT. Translation gives CASSKGGAHTDTQYF.

The chain couples TRBV6-4 to TRBJ1-6, with 9 positions matching TRBD1. CDR3 length: 15 amino acids. From germline, CDR1 is MRHNA and CDR2 SNTAGT. V was clipped by 6 bases and J by 8 bases; unmatched bases: 8. The CDR3 bases are TGTGCCAGCAGCCGACGGGGACAGGGCGATTCACCCCTCCACTTT. Its protein product is CASSRRGQGDSPLHF.

The chain uses TRBV4-2 and TRBJ2-2, with 7 bases lining up with TRBD2. V gave up 1 base and J gave up 0 bases; unmatched junction bases: 2. The CDR3 consists of 16 residues. CDR1 LGHNA and CDR2 YNFKEQ come from the germline V gene. CDR3 amino acids: CASSQASGSNTGELFF. Here the CDR3 DNA reads TGTGCCAGCAGCCAAGCTAGCGGCTCGAACACCGGGGAGCTGTTTTTT.

This clone occurred once. The CDR3 nucleotides read TGTGCCAGAAGCTTTCCACCCCACCTTGGAAACACCATATATTTT. This translates into CARSFPPHLGNTIYF. The chain employs TRBV5-3 and TRBJ1-3; D uncertain. TRBV5-3 is placed among ORFs of uncertain function. This CDR3 is built from 15 residues. The V end lost 2 bases, the J end lost 3 bases, and 12 bases lay between the germline ends.

This chain uses TRBV4-1 with TRBJ2-5; D is tentatively TRBD1 or TRBD2 (5 bases each). Germline V gives CDR1 MGHRA, CDR2 YSYEKL. The germline V and J ends were trimmed by 2 bases and 0 bases, with 13 bases remaining between them. CDR3 length equals 16 residues. CDR3 sequence reads: CASSQIPGSNQETQYF. The CDR3 nucleotides read TGCGCCAGCAGCCAAATCCCAGGGAGCAACCAAGAGACCCAGTACTTC.

The chain has TRBV4-1 and TRBJ1-6; 8 nucleotides match TRBD1. In germline, CDR1 is MGHRA, CDR2 YSYEKL. V dropped 1 base and J dropped 7; count of bases not matched to a gene: 6. There are 16 residues in the CDR3. DNA of the CDR3: TGCGCCAGCAGCCAAGCTTGGGGACAGGAGAATTCACCCCTCCACTTT. Translating gives CASSQAWGQENSPLHF.

The J gene is TRBJ2-7, the V gene TRBV9; TRBD2 agrees at 10 bases. V gave up 2 bases and J gave up 4 bases; unmatched junction bases: 6. Per the germline V gene, CDR1 is SGDLS and CDR2 is YYNGEE. The CDR3 runs 15 residues. The CDR3 reads CASSVDTSGNYEQYF. DNA of the CDR3: TGTGCCAGCAGCGTCGACACTAGCGGGAATTACGAGCAGTACTTC.

The chain links TRBV2 to TRBJ2-7; D perhaps matches TRBD1 (7 bases). The germline V and J ends were trimmed by 6 bases and 5 bases, with 17 bases remaining between them. Germline V lookup: CDR1 SNHLY, CDR2 FYNNEI. The CDR3 runs 14 residues. CDR3 amino acids: CASSLRQGGDEQYF. Here the CDR3 DNA reads TGTGCCAGCAGCCTCCGACAGGGAGGAGACGAGCAGTACTTC.

CDR3 residues: CASSRGPRYEQYF. DNA for the CDR3: TGTGCCAGCTCACGGGGCCCGCGCTACGAGCAGTACTTC. The V gene is TRBV18, the J gene TRBJ2-7; TRBD1 is a possible D gene (5 bases). Trimming shortened V by 4 bases and J by 3 bases, and 10 bases separated the two germline ends. Germline V lookup: CDR1 KGHSH, CDR2 LQKENI. The length of the CDR3 is 13 residues.